These 21 T cell receptor beta chains came from one sample sequenced in a study of T cell repertoires in cytomegalovirus infection. Each CDR3 protein gets one entry after TCRdb re-called the reads with MiXCR. The table has roughly 180,000 distinct CDR3 sequences, roughly 30% seen once. Material: PBMCs. The receptors originated from a human donor in good health (CMV status not recorded). Some clones in this sample may be carry-over from other donors' samples.

This clonotype was seen many times. The chain combines TRBV7-2 with TRBJ1-1, with D possibly being TRBD1 (5 bases). CDR1 SGHTA and CDR2 FQGNSA come from the germline V gene. The CDR3 runs 15 residues. Deletions cut 2 bases from V and 0 bases from J, with 10 bases between. The CDR3 sequence is CASSLPGRLNTEAFF. The CDR3, as DNA: TGTGCCAGCAGCTTACCGGGACGGCTGAACACTGAAGCTTTCTTT.

CDR3 coding DNA: TGTGCCAGCAGTTTTGGGAGGACAGGGGCCAGGGGAGAGCAGTACTTC. The encoded protein is CASSFGRTGARGEQYF. The rearrangement joins TRBV12-3 or TRBV12-4 to TRBJ2-7, with TRBD1 identical over 9 bases. The CDR3 length is 16 residues. Trimming cost V 3 bases and J 7 bases; bases outside gene matches: 13.

The chain is built from TRBV10-3 and TRBJ1-2; the D is unclear. The V gene's germline CDR1 is ENHRY and CDR2 SYGVKD. V gave up 4 bases and J gave up 10 bases, with 10 bases separating them. The CDR3 has 11 amino acids. CDR3: CAISAPGVYTF. DNA of the CDR3: TGTGCCATCAGTGCTCCCGGGGTCTACACCTTC.

J is TRBJ1-3 and V is TRBV12-3 or TRBV12-4, with 7 bases lining up with TRBD1. This CDR3 region has 15 residues. Trimming cost V 5 bases and J 4 bases; bases outside gene matches: 8. The CDR3 nucleotides are TGTGCCAGCAGTCCCCCCGGGACAGCGGGAAACACCATATATTTT. Its protein is CASSPPGTAGNTIYF.

This clonotype was counted only a few times. The chain joins TRBV14 to TRBJ2-3, with 11 bases matching TRBD2. CDR3 length: 15 residues. V shed 4 bases and J 5 bases; nucleotides not matched to a gene: 5. The V gene's germline CDR1 is SGHDN and CDR2 FVKESK. In DNA, the CDR3 is TGTGCCAGCAGCCGAAACCTAGCGGGGGGAGATACGCAGTATTTT. This codes for CASSRNLAGGDTQYF.

In its sample, this clonotype was seen a few times. The chain uses TRBV2 and TRBJ1-1, with a tentative D call TRBD1 (6 bases). CDR3 size: 14 residues. Germline V gene data show CDR1 as SNHLY and CDR2 as FYNNEI. Trimming removed 6 bases from V and 1 base from J, with 12 bases in between. In DNA form, the CDR3 reads TGTGCCAGCAGAAAGGACAGCCCGAACACTGAAGCTTTCTTT. It is translated as CASRKDSPNTEAFF.

The genes are TRBV29-1 and TRBJ2-7, with D maybe TRBD1 (6 bases). V was shortened by 4 bases and J by 6 bases, with 10 bases between the two germline ends. The CDR3 loop spans 11 amino acids. The germline V gene has CDR1 SQVTM and CDR2 ANQGSEA. Here the CDR3 DNA reads TGCAGCGTTGCCGAACAGGGCGAGCAGTACTTC. This codes for CSVAEQGEQYF.

The J gene is TRBJ1-4, the V gene TRBV7-2; D gene ambiguous. The CDR3 length is 13 residues. Germline loops: CDR1 SGHTA, CDR2 FQGNSA. Trimming stripped 5 bases from V and 8 bases from J, with 12 bases between. CDR3 in DNA: TGTGCCAGCAGCCGAGTGGCGGGGGAAAAACTGTTTTTT. Protein product: CASSRVAGEKLFF.

This clonotype turned up a few times. The V call is TRBV29-1, the J call TRBJ1-2; D remains ambiguous. CDR3 size: 13 residues. Looked up from germline, CDR1 is SQVTM and CDR2 is ANQGSEA. V shed 4 bases and J shed 8 bases, with 17 bases lying between them. In DNA form, the CDR3 reads TGCAGCGTTGCCCCCCGGGCATCCGGGGGCTACACCTTC. It specifies CSVAPRASGGYTF.

This clonotype was recorded a few times. The chain uses TRBV5-8 and TRBJ1-1; D is possibly TRBD1 (6 bases). CDR1 and CDR2 (germline): SGHTS, YDEGEE. V lost 5 bases and J lost 3, with 14 bases in between. This CDR3 has 14 amino acids. The DNA of the CDR3 is TGTGCCAGCAGGCCTACAGGGCGGGACACTGAAGCTTTCTTT. Amino acid sequence: CASRPTGRDTEAFF.

The CDR3 spells CASSLAQYNYGYTF. CDR3 bases: TGTGCCAGCAGCTTAGCTCAGTATAACTATGGCTACACCTTC. This chain connects TRBV7-6 to TRBJ1-2; D is unresolved. The germline gives CDR1 SGHVS, CDR2 FNYEAQ. The CDR3 length is 14 residues. V was cut by 0 bases and J by 1 base, with 6 bases left in between.

The chain combines TRBV7-9 with TRBJ1-6; no firm D call. This CDR3 contains 13 residues. The germline V gene has CDR1 SEHNR and CDR2 FQNEAQ (reference sequence). Trimming removed 4 bases at V and 3 bases at J, with 4 bases between. In DNA, the CDR3 is TGTGCCAGCAGCTCCGACTATAATTCACCCCTCCACTTT. Translation gives CASSSDYNSPLHF.

The chain joins TRBV12-3 or TRBV12-4 to TRBJ2-5, with D maybe TRBD1 (5 bases). Trimming removed 6 bases at V and 2 bases at J, with 10 bases between. The CDR3 extends over 13 amino acids. The CDR3 nucleotides read TGTGCCAGCAGGTCGGACACACAAGAGACCCAGTACTTC. It is translated as CASRSDTQETQYF.

The table lists this clonotype with a few counts. The J gene is TRBJ2-3, the V gene TRBV19; 10 bases fit TRBD1. The germline V gene encodes CDR1 LNHDA and CDR2 SQIVND (reference sequence). V shed 4 bases and J 3 bases; nucleotides not matched to a gene: 1. The CDR3 runs 14 residues. CDR3 sequence (DNA): TGTGCCAGTAGTACGGGACAGGGGACAGATACGCAGTATTTT. Encoded protein: CASSTGQGTDTQYF.

The chain combines TRBV5-6 with TRBJ2-1; possible D gene TRBD1, 6 bases. Trimming shortened V by 1 base and J by 8 bases, and 10 bases separated the two germline ends. CDR3 length: 13 amino acids. From germline, CDR1 is SGHDT and CDR2 YYEEEE. The CDR3 reads CASSLLGGDEQFF. The CDR3 DNA reads as TGTGCCAGCAGCTTGCTTGGGGGCGATGAGCAGTTCTTC. The whole variable domain, filled in from reference TRBV5-6 and TRBJ2-1, reads DAGVTQSPTHLIKTRGQQVTLRCSPKSGHDTVSWYQQALGQGPQFIFQYYEEEERQRGNFPDRFSGHQFPNYSSELNVNALLLGDSALYLCASSLLGGDEQFFGPGTRLTVL.

The chain uses TRBV28 and TRBJ1-2; D unclear. In germline, CDR1 is MDHEN, CDR2 SYDVKM. The CDR3 is 12 amino acids. V gave up 7 bases and J gave up 3 bases, with 9 bases separating them. The CDR3 reads CASISRYYGYTF. The CDR3 nucleotides read TGTGCCAGCATCTCGCGGTACTATGGCTACACCTTC.

In its sample, this clonotype was seen many times. V usage is TRBV6-5 and J usage is TRBJ1-1, with 8 bases identical to TRBD1. The germline CDR1 and CDR2 sequences are MNHEY and SVGAGI. J lost 1 base, V lost 6 bases, and 13 bases had no gene match. This CDR3 is built from 17 residues. CDR3 amino acids: CASSSLGAGGPNTEAFF. The DNA for the CDR3 is TGTGCCAGCAGCTCTTTAGGGGCAGGGGGCCCGAACACTGAAGCTTTCTTT.

This chain connects TRBV30 to TRBJ2-3, with TRBD2 as a possible D gene (5 bases). The CDR3 loop spans 11 amino acids. Germline CDR1 is GTSNPN and CDR2 is SVGIG (reference sequence). The V end was cut by 3 bases, the J end by 4 bases, with 5 bases between. CDR3 residues: CAWREADTQYF. The CDR3 bases are TGTGCCTGGAGGGAGGCAGATACGCAGTATTTT.

There are a few counts of this clonotype. The rearrangement joins TRBV7-2 to TRBJ2-3; 8 bases align to TRBD2. With V trimmed by 5 bases and J by 1 base, 11 bases remained unmatched. Germline V gene data show CDR1 as SGHTA and CDR2 as FQGNSA. CDR3 length: 17 residues. CDR3: CASSPRLRGVRTDTQYF. The CDR3 bases are TGTGCCAGCAGCCCGCGGCTGCGGGGGGTTCGCACAGATACGCAGTATTTT.

This clonotype was counted a few times. This chain links TRBV7-8 with TRBJ1-1; D uncertain. The CDR3 covers 14 residues. Per germline, CDR1 SGHVS and CDR2 FQNEAQ. With 2 bases removed from V and 1 base from J, the gap between germline ends came to 8 bases. The CDR3 DNA sequence: TGTGCCAGCAGCTTAACAGCCCCGAACACTGAAGCTTTCTTT. Protein sequence: CASSLTAPNTEAFF.

The rearrangement links TRBV4-1 to TRBJ2-3; no reliable D call. Germline values: CDR1 MGHRA, CDR2 YSYEKL. This CDR3 region has 16 residues. The V and J ends lost 1 base and 0 bases respectively, with 11 bases between them. CDR3 residues: CASSQVQGPSTDTQYF. CDR3 nucleotides: TGCGCCAGCAGCCAAGTCCAAGGCCCTAGCACAGATACGCAGTATTTT.